Listed below are T cell receptor beta chains from one sample, sequenced in a study of a mutant IDH1 vaccine in newly diagnosed glioma. Profiling relied on immunoSEQ multiplex PCR, and the TCRdb table lists in-frame clones only, not all of them. The sample has 73,000 or so clones; roughly 84% are singletons. No cognate antigen is known for these TCRs. The specimen was PBMCs, collected from a glioma patient whose treatment included an IDH1 peptide vaccine. These receptors were collected from a man aged 18 to 29 with glioma. Both conserved end residues are part of each CDR3. Fields, in order: J gene, V gene, clone size, D gene, CDR3 protein, CDR3 DNA. D genes are given only for firm matches. Not every row has a clone size; where given, it reads once, few, many or a size class.

j_call: TRBJ2-5
v_call: TRBV5-1
clone_size: -
d_call: TRBD2
cdr3_aa: CASSWGLAKETQYF
cdr3_nt: TGCGCCAGCAGCTGGGGACTAGCGAAAGAGACCCAGTACTTC

j_call: TRBJ1-1
v_call: TRBV19
clone_size: -
d_call: -
cdr3_aa: CASSRSGEAFF
cdr3_nt: TGTGCCAGTAGTCGGTCGGGTGAAGCTTTCTTT

j_call: TRBJ1-1
v_call: TRBV6-5
clone_size: few
d_call: TRBD1
cdr3_aa: CASSYNRGGTEAFF
cdr3_nt: TGTGCCAGCAGTTACAACAGGGGAGGAACTGAAGCTTTCTTT

j_call: TRBJ2-7
v_call: TRBV6-6
clone_size: -
d_call: TRBD1
cdr3_aa: CACDVRQGAGEQYF
cdr3_nt: TGTGCCTGCGACGTAAGGCAGGGGGCTGGCGAGCAGTACTTC

j_call: TRBJ1-4
v_call: TRBV7-2
clone_size: -
d_call: -
cdr3_aa: CASSSGTVEKLFF
cdr3_nt: TGTGCCAGCAGCTCGGGAACAGTAGAAAAACTGTTTTTT

j_call: TRBJ2-6
v_call: TRBV9
clone_size: -
d_call: -
cdr3_aa: CASSVATVSSGANVLTF
cdr3_nt: TGTGCCAGCAGCGTAGCTACAGTCAGCTCTGGGGCCAACGTCCTGACTTTC

j_call: TRBJ2-2
v_call: TRBV6-6
clone_size: -
d_call: TRBD1
cdr3_aa: CASSHQGAGELFF
cdr3_nt: TGTGCCAGCAGTCACCAGGGGGCCGGGGAGCTGTTTTTT

j_call: TRBJ1-3
v_call: TRBV4-1
clone_size: -
d_call: -
cdr3_aa: CASSQGPVQGNTIYF
cdr3_nt: TGCGCCAGCAGCCAAGGTCCGGTACAGGGAAACACCATATATTTT

j_call: TRBJ1-4
v_call: TRBV5-4
clone_size: -
d_call: -
cdr3_aa: CASSLVRGGGANEKLFF
cdr3_nt: TGTGCCAGCAGCTTGGTCCGGGGCGGGGGTGCTAATGAAAAACTGTTTTTT

j_call: TRBJ2-7
v_call: TRBV7-9
clone_size: -
d_call: -
cdr3_aa: CASSFAASYEQYF
cdr3_nt: TGTGCCAGCAGCTTCGCCGCTTCCTACGAGCAGTACTTC

j_call: TRBJ1-2
v_call: TRBV7-8
clone_size: -
d_call: -
cdr3_aa: CASSLSRVVGYTF
cdr3_nt: TGTGCCAGCAGCTTAAGCAGGGTAGTCGGCTACACCTTC

j_call: TRBJ2-7
v_call: TRBV5-1
clone_size: -
d_call: -
cdr3_aa: CASSWGDSYEQYF
cdr3_nt: TGCGCCAGCAGCTGGGGGGACAGCTACGAGCAGTACTTC

j_call: TRBJ2-2
v_call: TRBV9
clone_size: -
d_call: -
cdr3_aa: CASSVGVNTGELFF
cdr3_nt: TGTGCCAGCAGCGTAGGGGTGAACACCGGGGAGCTGTTTTTT

j_call: TRBJ2-3
v_call: TRBV10-3
clone_size: -
d_call: TRBD2
cdr3_aa: CAISETSGTPFITDTQYF
cdr3_nt: TGTGCCATCAGTGAGACTAGCGGGACCCCGTTTATCACAGATACGCAGTATTTT